The rows below give T cell receptor beta chains drawn from one sample of a study of blood T cell repertoires in COVID-19. TCRdb's table, derived via immunoSEQ multiplex PCR, lists solely in-frame clones and lacks some. The repertoire holds around 180,000 clones, roughly nine tenths seen once, with 2% to 2.5% in the top ten. The sample consisted of PBMCs or T cells enriched from blood (not recorded which). The receptors shown here come from a woman between 35 and 50 years old with acute COVID-19. Both conserved end residues are part of each CDR3. The order of the fields is J gene, clone size, D gene, V gene, CDR3 protein, CDR3 DNA. The D gene is left open where the match is weak. A row's size may be missing; if present it is once, few, many or a size class.

j_gene: TRBJ1-2; abundance: .; d_gene: .; v_gene: TRBV30; CDR3aa: CAWAVGGIGSGYTF; CDR3nt: TGTGCCTGGGCAGTGGGAGGGATAGGCTCTGGCTACACCTTC
j_gene: TRBJ1-2; abundance: .; d_gene: TRBD1; v_gene: TRBV5-4; CDR3aa: CASSLPGGRGYTF; CDR3nt: TGTGCCAGCAGCTTGCCAGGGGGTAGGGGCTACACCTTC
j_gene: TRBJ2-4; abundance: .; d_gene: TRBD1; v_gene: TRBV7-2; CDR3aa: CASSSGQGDKNIQYF; CDR3nt: TGTGCCAGCAGCTCCGGACAGGGGGACAAAAACATTCAGTACTTC
j_gene: TRBJ1-3; abundance: .; d_gene: .; v_gene: TRBV19; CDR3aa: CASRRPGFGSSGNTIYF; CDR3nt: TGTGCCAGTAGGCGGCCTGGGTTCGGGAGCTCTGGAAACACCATATATTTT
j_gene: TRBJ1-2; abundance: .; d_gene: .; v_gene: TRBV6-5; CDR3aa: CASSPLGSVRYGYTF; CDR3nt: TGTGCCAGCAGCCCCCTAGGAAGTGTTCGGTATGGCTACACCTTC
j_gene: TRBJ1-6; abundance: .; d_gene: .; v_gene: TRBV2; CDR3aa: CASTTDWDSPLHF; CDR3nt: TGTGCCAGCACGACAGATTGGGATTCACCCCTCCACTTT
j_gene: TRBJ1-3; abundance: .; d_gene: .; v_gene: TRBV3-1/TRBV3-2; CDR3aa: CASSQGQLVSGNTIYF; CDR3nt: TGTGCCAGCAGCCAAGGACAGCTTGTCTCTGGAAACACCATATATTTT
j_gene: TRBJ2-2; abundance: .; d_gene: TRBD2; v_gene: TRBV5-3; CDR3aa: CARSFLAAGGPTGELFF; CDR3nt: TGTGCCAGAAGCTTTTTAGCAGCGGGAGGGCCGACCGGGGAGCTGTTTTTT
j_gene: TRBJ2-7; abundance: once; d_gene: TRBD1; v_gene: TRBV7-9; CDR3aa: CASSLGTGGEQYF; CDR3nt: TGTGCCAGCAGCTTAGGAACAGGGGGTGAGCAGTACTTC
j_gene: TRBJ1-5; abundance: few; d_gene: .; v_gene: TRBV12-5; CDR3aa: CASGLEGAHQPQHF; CDR3nt: TGTGCTAGTGGTTTGGAAGGGGCCCATCAGCCCCAGCATTTT
j_gene: TRBJ2-2; abundance: .; d_gene: .; v_gene: TRBV9; CDR3aa: CASSVEQGGGELFF; CDR3nt: TGTGCCAGCAGCGTAGAACAGGGTGGCGGGGAGCTGTTTTTT